The next 6 T cell receptor beta chains were all read from a single sample in a study of blood T cell repertoires in COVID-19. Sequencing was performed with immunoSEQ multiplex PCR; in TCRdb, only in-frame clones are kept and a portion is missing. The sample lists 150,000 to 200,000 clones; roughly 82% were seen once. The sequencing input was PBMCs or T cells enriched from blood (not recorded which). Receptors originate from a man aged 40-49 years who had recovered from COVID-19.

CDR3 loop: CASSEWTSNAYEQYF. The CDR3 DNA reads as TGTGCCAGCAGTGAATGGACTAGCAACGCCTACGAGCAGTACTTC. The chain joins TRBV6-1 to TRBJ2-7; 8 nucleotides agree with TRBD2. This CDR3 contains 15 residues. CDR1 is MNHNS, CDR2 SASEGT, per germline. V gave up 2 bases and J gave up 2 bases; unmatched junction bases: 5.

V usage is TRBV30 and J usage is TRBJ2-3; 10 nucleotides align to TRBD1. The germline V gene encodes CDR1 GTSNPN and CDR2 SVGIG (reference sequence). Unmatched junction bases numbered 8, after V lost 4 bases and J lost 4 bases. The CDR3 loop spans 15 amino acids. CDR3 loop: CAWTAGQGIADTQYF. The CDR3, as DNA: TGTGCCTGGACCGCGGGACAGGGGATTGCAGATACGCAGTATTTT.

The chain links TRBV5-1 to TRBJ2-5; 7 nucleotides line up with TRBD2. There are 16 residues in the CDR3. Germline V lookup: CDR1 SGHRS, CDR2 YFSETQ. V gave up 4 bases and J gave up 4 bases; unmatched junction bases: 13. As DNA, the CDR3 is TGCGCCAGCAGCGCGATCGCGAGCGGGGTGGGAGAGACCCAGTACTTC. Translated, it gives CASSAIASGVGETQYF.

This clone occurred a few times. The rearrangement links TRBV5-1 to TRBJ1-2; 7 bases are a match to TRBD1. Germline V gene lookup returns CDR1 SGHRS and CDR2 YFSETQ. After removal of 0 bases from V and 4 bases from J, the junction contained 12 bases not matched to a gene. The CDR3 runs 17 residues. The CDR3 is CASSLGPTGQNVYGYTF. The CDR3 nucleotides are TGCGCCAGCAGCTTGGGCCCAACGGGACAGAACGTCTATGGCTACACCTTC.

The sample holds a few counts of this clone. The gene calls are TRBV18 and TRBJ1-1; 8 bases map to TRBD1. CDR1 is KGHSH and CDR2 is LQKENI in the germline V gene. The trim removed 4 bases at V and 1 base at J, leaving 8 bases unmatched. This CDR3 has 16 amino acids. CDR3: CASSRRDTGGNTEAFF. Written as DNA, the CDR3 is TGTGCCAGCTCACGGAGGGATACAGGGGGGAACACTGAAGCTTTCTTT.

The chain links TRBV27 to TRBJ2-7; TRBD1 agrees at 10 bases. Unmatched junction bases numbered 2, after V lost 2 bases and J lost 4 bases. The CDR3 has 14 residues. Germline lookup yields CDR1 MNHEY and CDR2 SMNVEV (reference sequence). CDR3 coding DNA: TGTGCCAGCAGTTTAAAGGACAGGGGGTACGAGCAGTACTTC. Its translation is CASSLKDRGYEQYF.